The clone carrying this TCR beta chain is medium-sized within its sample. Its antigen remains unknown. This sample was taken from a study of HIV-infected patients and healthy controls. Study overall: By the second bleed, viral load was undetectable in about 70% of the 16 patients.

The germline CDR1 and CDR2 sequences are SEHNR and FQNEAQ (reference sequence). Trimming removed 0 bases at V and 6 bases at J, with 9 bases between. There are 13 residues in the CDR3. Points from the study as a whole: No HLA typing of donors was done in this study.

cDNA was made from approximately 0.55 ug RNA using alpha and beta constant primers. Separate chain-specific third strand synthesis with multiplexing indices produced the alpha and beta libraries. From the 5' RACE reads, TCRdb called clonotypes with MiXCR, one entry per CDR3 protein. Counted here are some 5,000 distinct CDR3 sequences, around 8.6% occurring once; the ten biggest clones make up 15% to 20%. The repertoire came from unfractionated whole blood and reflected all unsorted peripheral T cells. The receptor's source is an adult with HIV infection. This sequence joins TRBV7-9 and TRBJ2-7; no clear D. Sequenced here: blood, sampled before antiretroviral therapy. This CDR3 reads CASSLATQVEQYF. In DNA form, the CDR3 reads TGTGCCAGCAGCTTAGCAACACAAGTCGAGCAGTACTTC.